The rows below give T cell receptor beta chains drawn from one sample of a study of T cells in Graves' hyperthyroidism and ophthalmopathy. TCRdb redid the calling of the multiplex PCR reads with MiXCR, one entry per CDR3 protein. The sample yields about 600,000 distinct CDR3 sequences, approximately 15% seen once. The sequencing input was blood. Every receptor here comes from a woman between 40 and 55 years old with Graves' ophthalmopathy. Both conserved end residues are part of each CDR3. Each record gives: CDR3 length, V gene, J gene, clone size, D gene, CDR3 protein, CDR3 DNA. A D gene is named only where the DNA matches it firmly. Clone size is stated in some rows and not others, as once, few, many or a class when expanded.

>15|TRBV12-5|TRBJ1-1|once|.
CASGRRGSMNTEAFF
TGTGCTAGTGGTCGCCGGGGCAGCATGAACACTGAAGCTTTCTTT
>13|TRBV2|TRBJ2-1|many|.
CASMLASYNEQFF
TGTGCCAGCATGCTTGCCTCCTACAATGAGCAGTTCTTC
>15|TRBV20-1|TRBJ2-2|few|.
CSARDLTANTGELFF
TGCAGTGCTAGAGATTTGACAGCGAACACCGGGGAGCTGTTTTTT
>16|TRBV5-1|TRBJ2-3|.|.
CASSTPDFRGTDTQYF
TGCGCCAGCAGCACCCCGGACTTCAGGGGAACGGATACGCAGTATTTT
>15|TRBV6-1|TRBJ1-2|few|.
CASSPSIRDGYGYTF
TGTGCCAGCAGCCCGTCTATAAGGGATGGCTATGGCTACACCTTC
>14|TRBV18|TRBJ2-7|many|.
CASSPGGGVYEQYF
TGTGCCAGCTCACCGGGCGGGGGCGTCTACGAGCAGTACTTC
>16|TRBV5-6|TRBJ2-4|few|.
CASIRTSGEAKNIQYF
TGTGCCAGCATCAGGACTTCGGGCGAGGCCAAAAACATTCAGTACTTC
>14|TRBV6-1|TRBJ2-7|many|.
CASSSAGNAGEQYF
TGTGCCAGCAGTTCGGCCGGGAACGCCGGCGAGCAGTACTTC
>16|TRBV28|TRBJ1-3|many|.
CASSLWRGWEPNTIYF
TGTGCCAGCAGTTTATGGAGAGGGTGGGAACCGAACACCATATATTTT
>12|TRBV28|TRBJ1-5|many|.
CASSLLVQPQHF
TGTGCCAGCAGTTTATTGGTACAGCCCCAGCATTTT
>14|TRBV20-1|TRBJ1-1|few|.
CSARVSPGGGGAFF
TGCAGTGCTAGAGTCTCCCCAGGTGGTGGGGGTGCTTTCTTT
>14|TRBV3-1|TRBJ1-5|few|.
CASSQRQYNQPQHF
TGTGCCAGCAGCCAAAGACAGTACAATCAGCCCCAGCATTTT
>14|TRBV4-1|TRBJ1-2|many|.
CASSQVQVLSGYTF
TGCGCCAGCAGCCAAGTTCAGGTCCTTAGCGGCTACACCTTC
>13|TRBV7-7|TRBJ2-1|.|TRBD1
CASSTGVGNEQFF
TGTGCTAGCAGCACAGGGGTCGGCAATGAGCAGTTCTTC
>15|TRBV7-2|TRBJ2-1|many|TRBD1
CASSSQGALGNEQFF
TGTGCCAGCAGCTCACAGGGGGCTTTGGGCAATGAGCAGTTCTTC
>15|TRBV5-1|TRBJ2-2|many|.
CASSLGRTNTGELFF
TGCGCCAGCAGCCTGGGACGGACGAACACCGGGGAGCTGTTTTTT
>15|TRBV20-1|TRBJ1-3|few|TRBD1
CSAAYRTGSGNTIYF
TGCAGTGCTGCCTATAGGACAGGCTCTGGAAACACCATATATTTT
>17|TRBV6-1|TRBJ2-5|.|TRBD2
CASSRGRTSGRGESQYF
TGTGCCAGCAGTCGCGGGAGGACTAGCGGGAGAGGAGAGAGCCAGTACTTC